The clone carrying this TCR beta chain ranks as medium-sized. Its target is unknown. This entry is derived from a study of cytomegalovirus exposure and HLA in healthy donors. General study findings and limits: A later analysis found TCR association rates differed by HLA locus, highest for DRB1 and lowest for HLA-C. Through in vitro validation, three CMV-associated chains were shown to be specific for CMV antigens. Presence/absence analyses treated sequencing depth as roughly uniform across donors.

The CDR3 has 15 residues. Deletions cut 8 bases from V and 0 bases from J, with 14 bases between. Germline loops: CDR1 MRHNA, CDR2 SNTAGT. In the PCR, 60 Vbeta and 13 Jbeta primers were used. Produced via immunoSEQ multiplex PCR; TCRdb's table is partial and in-frame only. The table includes 110,000 to 150,000 clones, 80% detected once. Sequenced material: PBMCs. The clonotype was recovered from a man aged 40-50 years in good health and CMV-seronegative. The chain has TRBV6-4 and TRBJ2-1; possibly TRBD2 for D (6 bases). CDR3 residues: CASSGTSGSYNEQFF. As DNA, the CDR3 is TGTGCCAGCTCCGGGACTTCCGGCTCCTACAATGAGCAGTTCTTC.